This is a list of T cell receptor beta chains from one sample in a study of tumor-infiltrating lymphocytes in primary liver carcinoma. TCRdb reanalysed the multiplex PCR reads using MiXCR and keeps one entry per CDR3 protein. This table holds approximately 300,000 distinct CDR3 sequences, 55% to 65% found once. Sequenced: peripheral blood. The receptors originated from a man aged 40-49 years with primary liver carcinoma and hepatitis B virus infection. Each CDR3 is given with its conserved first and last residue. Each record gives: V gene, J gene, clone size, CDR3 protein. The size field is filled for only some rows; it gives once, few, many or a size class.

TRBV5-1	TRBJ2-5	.	CASSLGGLAGQETQYF
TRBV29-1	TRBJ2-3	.	CSVGTRQEQNTQYF
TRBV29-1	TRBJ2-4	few	CSATEPGKNIQCF
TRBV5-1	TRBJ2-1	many	CASSLGGDNEQFF
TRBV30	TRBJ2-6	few	CAWAHSGANVLTF
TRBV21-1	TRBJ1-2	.	CASSNCVVYGYTF
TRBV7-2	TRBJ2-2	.	CASSLGSFASIGELFF
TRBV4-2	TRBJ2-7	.	CASSQSREGISYEQYF
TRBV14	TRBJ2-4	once	CASSHGVRGAKNIQYF
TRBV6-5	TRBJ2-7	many	CASSWGQSYEQYF
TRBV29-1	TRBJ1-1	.	CIVEGSRTEAFF
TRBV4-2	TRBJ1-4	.	CASSPHQGTNEKLFF
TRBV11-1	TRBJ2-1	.	CASSCHSSSYNEQFF
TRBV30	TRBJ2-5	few	CAWSVGGGGETQYF
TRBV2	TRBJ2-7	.	CASNGAASGRYEQYF
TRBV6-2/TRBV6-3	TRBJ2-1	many	CASSYGVNEQFF
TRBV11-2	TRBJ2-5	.	CASSLVTDRGETQYF
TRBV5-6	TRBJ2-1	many	CASSPSGSISYNEQFF
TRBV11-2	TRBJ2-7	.	CASSLGLEKSYEQYF
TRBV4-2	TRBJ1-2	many	CASSQVDWDSPHYGYTF
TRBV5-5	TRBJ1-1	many	CASSPGGARSWGTEAFF
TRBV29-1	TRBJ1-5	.	CSPGRDQPQHF
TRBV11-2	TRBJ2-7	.	CASSLVRGPYEQRF
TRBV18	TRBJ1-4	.	CTSSPKTLVGEKLFF
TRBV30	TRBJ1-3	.	CAWSVSAGWSGNTIYF
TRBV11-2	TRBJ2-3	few	CASSLWTDTDTQYF
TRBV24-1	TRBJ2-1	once	CATSGVGQMNNEQFF
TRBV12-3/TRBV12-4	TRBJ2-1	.	CASSQEGLVSNEQLF
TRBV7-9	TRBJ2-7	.	CASSHTGTSGHEQYF
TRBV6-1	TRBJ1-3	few	CASSVGGSGNTIYF
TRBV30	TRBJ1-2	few	CAWSKLSGYTF
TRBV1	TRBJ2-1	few	CTSSQEGRDYPYNEQFF